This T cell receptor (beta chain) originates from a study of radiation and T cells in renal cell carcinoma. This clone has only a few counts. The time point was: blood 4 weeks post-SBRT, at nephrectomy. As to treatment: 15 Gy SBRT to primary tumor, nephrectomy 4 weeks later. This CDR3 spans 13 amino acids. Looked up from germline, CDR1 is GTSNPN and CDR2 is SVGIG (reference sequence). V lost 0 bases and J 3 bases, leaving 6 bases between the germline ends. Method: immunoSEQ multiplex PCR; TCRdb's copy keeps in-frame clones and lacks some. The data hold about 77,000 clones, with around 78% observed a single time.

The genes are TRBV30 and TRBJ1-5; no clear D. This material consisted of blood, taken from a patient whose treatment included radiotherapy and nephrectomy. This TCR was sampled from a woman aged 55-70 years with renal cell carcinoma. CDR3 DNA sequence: TGTGCCTGGAGTGTACAGATCAATCAGCCCCAGCATTTT. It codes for CAWSVQINQPQHF.